This TCR beta chain was sequenced in a study of T-cell reconstitution after alpha-beta-depleted transplantation in children. During its preparation, the TCRbeta library received unique molecular identifiers. In TCRdb, the PCR reads were re-called with MiXCR into one record per CDR3 protein. Of nearly 550,000 distinct CDR3 sequences listed, approximately 16% are singletons. The CDR3 consists of 16 residues. Germline V gene sequence: CDR1 SGHRS, CDR2 YFSETQ. Trimming cost V 3 bases and J 2 bases, with 15 bases left between them. The chain uses TRBV5-1 and TRBJ2-1; D call uncertain. Material: PBMCs from the stem cell graft donor, obtained from the stem cell graft. The receptor was isolated from a human donor who donated a stem cell graft to a child with acute lymphoblastic leukemia. CDR3 DNA sequence: TGCGCCAGCAGCTCAGGTCGGACGGACCCCTACAATGAGCAGTTCTTC. Translation: CASSSGRTDPYNEQFF.